These 17 T cell receptor beta chains were sequenced from one sample in a study of cytomegalovirus exposure and HLA in healthy donors (TCRdb year 2017). Receptor amplification or capture employed the immunoSEQ multiplex PCR assay. A mixture of 60 forward primers for TCR Vbeta segments and 13 reverse primers for TCR Jbeta segments was used in the multiplex PCR. TCRdb stores this immuneACCESS table with in-frame sequences only. Part of the clones is absent; in the studies checked, under half of the shortfall reflects unresolved V genes, and no reason is known for the rest. Across this sample there are 150,000 to 200,000 clones, with about four fifths seen only once. The top ten constitute roughly 6% of the sample. Sample: PBMCs. These TCRs come from a woman in her thirties in good health and CMV-seropositive.

This rearrangement joins TRBV7-9 to TRBJ2-1, with a tentative D call TRBD2 (6 bases). This CDR3 is built from 16 residues. Trimming left V 5 bases short and J 9 bases short, with 23 bases between. Germline values: CDR1 SEHNR, CDR2 FQNEAQ (reference sequence). Here the CDR3 reads CASSPQGRRGKAEQFF. The CDR3 region has the DNA TGTGCCAGCAGCCCCCAAGGACGGCGGGGAAAAGCTGAGCAGTTCTTC.

There are a few counts of this clone. J is TRBJ2-1 and V is TRBV6-6; TRBD2 matches 8 bases. CDR3 length: 15 amino acids. Germline CDR1 and CDR2: MNHNY and SVGAGI (reference sequence). V was pared by 10 bases and J by 9 bases, with 17 bases of the junction left unmatched. CDR3 residues: CATEKLGLGSGEQFF. Here the CDR3 DNA reads TGTGCCACCGAGAAGTTGGGACTAGGGTCAGGTGAGCAGTTCTTC.

The rearrangement links TRBV6-1 to TRBJ1-5; 8 positions agree with TRBD1. V lost 2 bases and J lost 7; bases outside the gene matches: 7. Germline V gene data show CDR1 as MNHNS and CDR2 as SASEGT. This CDR3 is built from 15 residues. The CDR3 nucleotides read TGTGCCAGCAGTGAATCCCGGACAGGGAGACAGCCCCAGCATTTT. Its protein product is CASSESRTGRQPQHF.

The CDR3 nucleotides read TGTGCCAGCAGGTATTACGGTGAGCAGTTCTTC. Translation: CASRYYGEQFF. The chain links TRBV2 to TRBJ2-1, with D unclear. Germline CDR1 reads SNHLY; CDR2 reads FYNNEI. V lost 6 bases to trimming and J lost 9 bases, with 9 bases between them. This CDR3 has 11 residues.

This sequence joins TRBV7-9 and TRBJ2-7; 8 bases align to TRBD2. The CDR3 has 15 amino acids. V shed 4 bases, J shed 3 bases, and the junction held 8 bases outside the gene matches. Germline CDR1 is SEHNR and CDR2 is FQNEAQ (reference sequence). The CDR3, as DNA: TGTGCCAGCAGCTGGGAAAGCGGGAGAGACTACGAGCAGTACTTC. Amino acids: CASSWESGRDYEQYF.

This sequence joins TRBV19 and TRBJ1-4; D remains unclear. The CDR3 sequence is 13 residues long. Trimming pared 5 bases from V and 5 bases from J, leaving 9 bases between. Germline V gives CDR1 LNHDA, CDR2 SQIVND (reference sequence). CDR3 in amino acids: CASSPGKNEKLFF. The DNA for the CDR3 is TGTGCCAGTAGTCCGGGAAAAAATGAAAAACTGTTTTTT.

The J gene is TRBJ2-1, the V gene TRBV7-9, with D unclear. The CDR3 extends over 13 amino acids. V was clipped by 1 base and J by 6 bases, with 7 bases between them. CDR1 SEHNR and CDR2 FQNEAQ come from the germline V gene (reference sequence). CDR3 loop: CASSLVVSNEQFF. The CDR3 DNA reads TGTGCCAGCAGCTTAGTCGTCAGCAATGAGCAGTTCTTC.

The chain carries TRBV28 and TRBJ2-7; the D is unclear. Germline CDR1 is MDHEN and CDR2 is SYDVKM. Trimming pared 7 bases from V and 7 bases from J, leaving 17 bases between. The CDR3 runs to 13 residues. CDR3 residues: CASTMIPLGEQYF. The DNA of the CDR3 is TGTGCCAGCACGATGATTCCACTTGGTGAGCAGTACTTC.

This sequence joins TRBV5-1 and TRBJ1-2, with 9 bases identical to TRBD1. CDR3 length: 20 residues. Germline V gene data show CDR1 as SGHRS and CDR2 as YFSETQ. After removal of 3 bases from V and 2 bases from J, the junction contained 20 bases not matched to a gene. The CDR3 nucleotides read TGCGCCAGCAGCTCACCTGCTACCGGGACAGGGCTGGATTCGAACTATGGCTACACCTTC. The encoded protein is CASSSPATGTGLDSNYGYTF.

This chain links TRBV28 with TRBJ2-7; 12 nucleotides line up with TRBD1. The length of the CDR3 is 15 residues. The V and J ends lost 6 bases and 0 bases, in that order; junction bases with no gene match: 3. Germline-derived CDR1 and CDR2 are MDHEN and SYDVKM. The CDR3 nucleotides are TGTGCCAGCAGCCCGGGACAGGGGGCCTCCTACGAGCAGTACTTC. This gives the protein CASSPGQGASYEQYF. Drawing the rest from reference TRBV28 and TRBJ2-7, the complete variable domain is DVKVTQSSRYLVKRTGEKVFLECVQDMDHENMFWYRQDPGLGLRLIYFSYDVKMKEKGDIPEGYSVSREKKERFSLILESASTNQTSMYLCASSPGQGASYEQYFGPGTRLTVT.

The chain combines TRBV9 with TRBJ1-6, with D possibly TRBD1 on 5 matching bases. V was clipped by 0 bases and J by 7 bases, with 8 bases between them. The CDR3 has 14 residues. Looked up from germline, CDR1 is SGDLS and CDR2 is YYNGEE. This CDR3 reads CASSVGGRNSPLHF. DNA of the CDR3: TGTGCCAGCAGCGTAGGGGGCAGGAATTCACCCCTCCACTTT.

The chain employs TRBV18 and TRBJ1-1; D is possibly TRBD1 (6 bases). V was clipped by 3 bases and J by 1 base, with 21 bases between them. The germline gives CDR1 KGHSH, CDR2 LQKENI. CDR3 size: 18 residues. CDR3 residues: CASSPRNRVQGQNTEAFF. The CDR3 DNA is TGTGCCAGCTCACCCCGTAACAGGGTCCAAGGCCAGAACACTGAAGCTTTCTTT.

A single count supports this clone. The chain is built from TRBV6-5 and TRBJ2-3; TRBD1 might be the D (7 bases). The CDR3 extends over 16 amino acids. Trimming cost V 0 bases and J 6 bases, with 16 bases left between them. Per the germline V gene, CDR1 is MNHEY and CDR2 is SVGAGI. CDR3 loop: CASSYSGGTVGDTQYF. The CDR3 DNA follows: TGTGCCAGCAGTTACTCGGGCGGGACAGTCGGGGATACGCAGTATTTT.

This rearrangement joins TRBV6-1 to TRBJ2-7; TRBD1 agrees at 10 bases. The germline V gene encodes CDR1 MNHNS and CDR2 SASEGT. The V and J ends lost 4 bases and 3 bases, in that order; junction bases with no gene match: 3. The CDR3 is made up of 14 amino acids. The CDR3 protein is CASSGRDRGYEQYF. DNA of the CDR3: TGTGCCAGCAGTGGCCGGGACAGGGGCTACGAGCAGTACTTC.

Details on this clone: A read error may produce the germline difference seen at one junction end. This rearrangement joins TRBV5-4 to TRBJ2-1, with 9 bases that match TRBD2. Germline values: CDR1 SGHNT, CDR2 YYREEE (reference sequence). The CDR3 consists of 19 residues. The chain's CDR3 is CASNLWPAGGLAPGNEQFF. CDR3 coding DNA: TGTGCCAGCAACTTGTGGCCAGCGGGGGGTTTGGCTCCGGGCAATGAGCAGTTCTTC.

The genes are TRBV19 and TRBJ2-5, with TRBD2 as a possible D gene (6 bases). The CDR3 consists of 13 residues. The V gene's germline CDR1 is LNHDA and CDR2 SQIVND (reference sequence). The germline V and J ends were trimmed by 3 bases and 4 bases, with 9 bases remaining between them. The CDR3 region is CASSISGGETQYF. CDR3 coding DNA: TGTGCCAGTAGTATCTCCGGGGGAGAGACCCAGTACTTC.

The chain has TRBV4-1 and TRBJ2-7; 12 bases are shared with TRBD2. V gave up 3 bases and J gave up 4 bases; unmatched junction bases: 1. The germline gives CDR1 MGHRA, CDR2 YSYEKL. There are 14 residues in the CDR3. The CDR3 region is CASSHGLAGYEQYF. Here the CDR3 DNA reads TGCGCCAGCAGCCATGGACTAGCGGGGTACGAGCAGTACTTC.